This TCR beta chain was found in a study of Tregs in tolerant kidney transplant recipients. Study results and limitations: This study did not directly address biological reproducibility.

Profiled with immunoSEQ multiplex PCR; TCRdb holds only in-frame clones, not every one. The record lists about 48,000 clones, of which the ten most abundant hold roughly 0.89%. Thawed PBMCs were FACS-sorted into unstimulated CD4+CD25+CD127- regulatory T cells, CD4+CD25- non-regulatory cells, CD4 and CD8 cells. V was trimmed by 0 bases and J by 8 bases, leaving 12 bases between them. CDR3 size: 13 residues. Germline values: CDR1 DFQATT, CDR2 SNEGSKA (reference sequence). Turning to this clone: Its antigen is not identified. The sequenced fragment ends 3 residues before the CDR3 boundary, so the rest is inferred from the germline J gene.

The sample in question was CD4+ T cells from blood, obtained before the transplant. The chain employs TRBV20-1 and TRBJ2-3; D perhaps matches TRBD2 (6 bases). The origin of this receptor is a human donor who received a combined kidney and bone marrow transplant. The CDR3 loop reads CSARDWGTGTQYF. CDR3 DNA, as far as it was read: TGCAGTGCTAGAGATTGGGGGACTGGTACG.